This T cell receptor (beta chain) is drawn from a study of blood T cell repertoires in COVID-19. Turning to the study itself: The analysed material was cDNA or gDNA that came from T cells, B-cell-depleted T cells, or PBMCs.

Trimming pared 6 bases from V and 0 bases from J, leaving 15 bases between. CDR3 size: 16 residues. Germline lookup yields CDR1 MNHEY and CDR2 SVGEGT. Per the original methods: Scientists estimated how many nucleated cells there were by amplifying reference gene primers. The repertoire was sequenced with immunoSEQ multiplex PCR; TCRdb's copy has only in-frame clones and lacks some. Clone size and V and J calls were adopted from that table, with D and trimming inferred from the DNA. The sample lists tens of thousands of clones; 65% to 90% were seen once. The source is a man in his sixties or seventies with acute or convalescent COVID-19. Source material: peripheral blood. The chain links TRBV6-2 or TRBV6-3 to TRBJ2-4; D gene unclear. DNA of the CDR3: TGTGCCAGCAGCCGCCTAGATGCCGTAGCCAAAAACATTCAGTACTTC. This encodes CASSRLDAVAKNIQYF.